A single sample is the source of the 10 T cell receptor beta chains below, sequenced in a study of identical twins. TCRdb recomputed calls from the 5' RACE reads with MiXCR, one row per CDR3 protein. Found here are 1.5 million to 2 million distinct CDR3 sequences, around 29% of them singletons; the top ten hold around 0.25%. Material: cord blood. Receptors originate from a newborn girl in good health.

The CDR3 sequence: CASSLLGAGAGSPLHF. The CDR3 bases are TGTGCCAGCAGTTTGCTTGGGGCAGGGGCAGGATCACCCCTCCACTTT. This chain links TRBV27 with TRBJ1-6, with D tentatively TRBD1 (6 bases). Germline lookup yields CDR1 MNHEY and CDR2 SMNVEV (reference sequence). CDR3 length equals 16 residues. The V gene lost 3 bases and the J gene lost 10 bases, with 19 bases spanning the gap.

The chain uses TRBV12-3 or TRBV12-4 and TRBJ2-5; 7 bases align to TRBD1. V was clipped by 2 bases and J by 1 base; unmatched bases: 4. CDR3 length: 15 residues. Here the CDR3 reads CASSLQTGFQETQYF. In DNA form, the CDR3 reads TGTGCCAGCAGTTTACAGACAGGGTTCCAAGAGACCCAGTACTTC.

There are a few counts of this clonotype. This chain links TRBV2 with TRBJ1-2; a weak D match, TRBD1 (5 bases). The CDR3 consists of 12 residues. Trimming removed 7 bases from V and 4 bases from J, with 10 bases in between. From germline, CDR1 is SNHLY and CDR2 FYNNEI. The CDR3 sequence: CASISGSYGYTF. The CDR3 nucleotides read TGTGCCAGCATATCAGGGAGCTATGGCTACACCTTC.

The chain links TRBV28 to TRBJ1-6; the D gene is possibly TRBD1 (5 bases). V was pared by 1 base and J by 9 bases, with 13 bases between. CDR3 length: 15 amino acids. The germline CDR1 and CDR2 sequences are MDHEN and SYDVKM. For the CDR3, the DNA is TGTGCCAGCAGTTTATCTCAGGGCCCGCGTTCACCCCTCCACTTT. It specifies CASSLSQGPRSPLHF.

The rearrangement joins TRBV28 to TRBJ2-7; TRBD2 aligns across 8 bases. The DNA end is more similar to TRBJ2-5, so the J call may be wrong. This CDR3 region has 17 residues. CDR1 and CDR2 from the germline V gene are MDHEN and SYDVKM. The CDR3 is CASSARPTSGPGETQYF. The CDR3 nucleotides read TGTGCCAGCAGTGCCCGCCCTACTAGCGGTCCTGGTGAGACCCAGTACTTC.

This clonotype was detected many times. CDR3 in amino acids: CSASGGDSYEQYF. The CDR3 DNA follows: TGCAGTGCTAGCGGGGGGGACTCCTACGAGCAGTACTTC. The J gene is TRBJ2-7, the V gene TRBV20-1; 8 bases line up with TRBD2. CDR1 is DFQATT and CDR2 is SNEGSKA in the germline V gene (reference sequence). This CDR3 has 13 residues. The V segment lost 3 bases and the J segment 0 bases; nucleotides outside the gene matches: 1.

This clonotype has more than one count but fewer than ten. V and J are TRBV3-1 and TRBJ2-7, with 13 nucleotides matching TRBD2. This CDR3 has 14 residues. Losses at the gene ends were 1 base for V and 6 bases for J; bases not matched to a gene: 0. Per the germline V gene, CDR1 is LGHDT and CDR2 is YNNKEL (reference sequence). The CDR3 loop is CASSQGLAGGEQYF. As DNA, the CDR3 is TGTGCCAGCAGCCAAGGACTAGCGGGAGGCGAGCAGTACTTC.

The chain has TRBV28 and TRBJ2-4; 7 bases line up with TRBD1. The end of the DNA is better explained by TRBJ2-7, so the J call may be wrong. The CDR3 is 13 residues long. Germline V gives CDR1 MDHEN, CDR2 SYDVKM. The CDR3 sequence is CATNRGTAYEQYF. CDR3 sequence (DNA): TGTGCCACCAACAGGGGCACCGCCTACGAGCAGTACTTC.

V usage is TRBV5-1 and J usage is TRBJ1-5; D might be TRBD1 (6 bases). The CDR3 loop spans 15 amino acids. Germline CDR1 reads SGHRS; CDR2 reads YFSETQ. Between the trimmed V and J ends, which lost 0 bases and 4 bases, there was a span of 11 bases. CDR3 in amino acids: CASSLVAGVNQPQHF. CDR3 bases: TGCGCCAGCAGCTTGGTGGCAGGGGTTAATCAGCCCCAGCATTTT.

About this clonotype: Given a much more abundant clone one base away, this may be a read error. The chain couples TRBV10-3 to TRBJ2-5; TRBD2 matches 9 bases. CDR1 is ENHRY, CDR2 SYGVKD, per germline. CDR3 size: 14 residues. The CDR3 region is CATSEASGKETQYF. The CDR3 coding sequence is TGTGCCACCAGTGAGGCTAGCGGGAAGGAGACCCAGTACTTC.